Below are 10 T cell receptor beta chains sequenced from a single sample in a study of identical twins. Each CDR3 protein gets one entry after TCRdb re-called the 5' RACE reads with MiXCR. The repertoire holds 550,000 to 700,000 distinct CDR3 sequences, with approximately 9.6% as singletons. The same sample was also used in a study of yellow fever vaccine responses in identical twins.

Source material: PBMCs. These receptors were collected from a woman aged 18-29 years in good health.

The chain combines TRBV12-3 or TRBV12-4 with TRBJ2-7; D unclear. This CDR3 is 11 amino acids long. Trimming pared 4 bases from V and 5 bases from J, leaving 6 bases between. CDR3 sequence: CASSYQHEQYF. CDR3 nucleotide sequence: TGTGCCAGCAGTTATCAGCACGAGCAGTACTTC.

This clonotype was seen ten or more times. The chain uses TRBV11-2 and TRBJ2-1, with a weak D call TRBD1 (5 bases). This CDR3 has 12 amino acids. Trimming took off 2 bases at V and 12 bases at J, with 11 bases between the two ends. CDR1 and CDR2 from the germline V gene are SGHAT and FQNNGV. The CDR3 nucleotides are TGTGCCAGCAGCTTACTGGAAACAGGGCAGTTCTTC. Its translation is CASSLLETGQFF. Using reference TRBV11-2 and TRBJ2-1 for the parts outside the CDR3, the full variable domain is EAGVAQSPRYKIIEKRQSVAFWCNPISGHATLYWYQQILGQGPKLLIQFQNNGVVDDSQLPKDRFSAERLKGVDSTLKIQPAKLEDSAVYLCASSLLETGQFFGPGTRLTVL.

This clonotype has just a few counts. The rearrangement uses TRBV12-3 or TRBV12-4 and TRBJ1-5, with 9 bases lining up with TRBD1. CDR3 size: 14 residues. V lost 6 bases, J lost 3 bases, and 3 bases stayed unmatched. The CDR3 DNA is TGTGCCAGCAGGGGACAGGGATTCAATCAGCCCCAGCATTTT. Its translation: CASRGQGFNQPQHF.

The chain combines TRBV5-1 with TRBJ2-2, with 7 positions matching TRBD2. The V and J ends lost 1 base and 4 bases, in that order; junction bases with no gene match: 4. CDR1 is SGHRS and CDR2 is YFSETQ in the germline V gene. The CDR3 length is 15 residues. As DNA, the CDR3 is TGCGCCAGCAGCTTGTCGGCGGGAGTCACCGGGGAGCTGTTTTTT. Protein: CASSLSAGVTGELFF.

This clonotype has at least ten counts. The V gene is TRBV29-1, the J gene TRBJ1-2; no definite D call. Germline loops: CDR1 SQVTM, CDR2 ANQGSEA. V lost 3 bases, J lost 1 base, and 12 bases lay in between. The CDR3 is 14 residues long. The CDR3 is CSVDVARSNYGYTF. The DNA for the CDR3 is TGCAGCGTTGATGTCGCCAGGAGTAACTATGGCTACACCTTC.

This clonotype has more than one count but fewer than ten. The genes are TRBV10-3 and TRBJ2-5; 7 bases are shared with TRBD1. V lost 2 bases and J lost 2; bases outside the gene matches: 5. The germline V gene has CDR1 ENHRY and CDR2 SYGVKD. The CDR3 spans 15 residues. CDR3 protein: CAISETLQGQETQYF. The CDR3 DNA follows: TGTGCCATCAGTGAGACGTTACAGGGGCAAGAGACCCAGTACTTC.

Many counts were recorded for this clonotype. The chain recombines TRBV7-2 with TRBJ2-7, with 9 positions matching TRBD1. The germline V gene encodes CDR1 SGHTA and CDR2 FQGNSA. V dropped 5 bases and J dropped 9; count of bases not matched to a gene: 11. The CDR3 runs 14 residues. CDR3 sequence (DNA): TGTGCCAGCAGCACCCCGGGACAGGGAAGGGTGCAGTACTTC. This gives the protein CASSTPGQGRVQYF.

There are a few counts of this clonotype. The chain couples TRBV5-5 to TRBJ1-6; perhaps TRBD1 as D (5 bases). V lost 3 bases and J lost 6, with 16 bases in between. Germline V gene data show CDR1 as SGHKS and CDR2 as YYEKEE (reference sequence). The CDR3 is 16 amino acids. The CDR3 here is CASSSNPGLPNSPLHF. The CDR3 region has the DNA TGTGCCAGCAGCTCGAACCCGGGACTTCCTAATTCACCCCTCCACTTT.

There are many counts of this clonotype. The chain has TRBV12-3 or TRBV12-4 and TRBJ1-5; no clear D gene. V was shortened by 5 bases and J by 4 bases, with 9 bases between the two germline ends. This CDR3 spans 13 amino acids. In DNA form, the CDR3 reads TGTGCCAGCAGTCTCAACTGGAATCAGCCCCAGCATTTT. Translated: CASSLNWNQPQHF.

There are a few counts of this clonotype. The chain carries TRBV7-2 and TRBJ2-3, with D perhaps assigned TRBD1 or TRBD2 (5 bases each). The CDR3 spans 15 residues. V was trimmed by 2 bases and J by 2 bases, leaving 11 bases between them. From germline, CDR1 is SGHTA and CDR2 FQGNSA. In DNA, the CDR3 is TGTGCCAGCAGCTTACCGTCCGGGACCACAGATACGCAGTATTTT. This encodes CASSLPSGTTDTQYF.